One sample yielded the 27 T cell receptor beta chains listed below, sequenced in a study of CD8+ T cells in alopecia areata. Extracted RNA was reverse transcribed into cDNA, the sequencing template. Repertoires were generated with immunoSEQ multiplex PCR, while TCRdb's copy carries only in-frame clones and drops some. The sample holds some 220,000 clones; under 75% are singletons and the top ten take roughly 1.6%. Sample treatment: oral pan-JAK inhibitor, 5-10 mg twice daily. Specimen: CD4+ T cells sorted from blood, collected at week 4, from a patient treated with tofacitinib. The receptors originated from a human donor with alopecia areata.

This chain links TRBV11-2 with TRBJ2-7; TRBD2 is a possible D gene (6 bases). CDR3 length: 14 residues. Per germline, CDR1 SGHAT and CDR2 FQNNGV. V was cut by 0 bases and J by 1 base, with 7 bases left in between. CDR3 residues: CASSLDRESYEQYF. The CDR3 DNA follows: TGTGCCAGCAGCTTAGATCGGGAGTCCTACGAGCAGTACTTC.

CDR3 nucleotides: TGCGCCAGCAGGCCTAGCGGTAGCTCCTACAATGAGCAGTTCTTC. Its protein is CASRPSGSSYNEQFF. The chain recombines TRBV5-1 with TRBJ2-1; 7 bases agree with TRBD2. V dropped 5 bases and J dropped 0; count of bases not matched to a gene: 5. The CDR3 totals 15 residues. Germline V gives CDR1 SGHRS, CDR2 YFSETQ.

This clone was counted a single time. The chain uses TRBV27 and TRBJ2-2, with D tentatively TRBD1 (5 bases). The V end lost 2 bases, the J end lost 7 bases, and 14 bases lay between the germline ends. The germline V gene encodes CDR1 MNHEY and CDR2 SMNVEV (reference sequence). The CDR3 runs 15 residues. The CDR3 reads CASSLRQKSGGELFF. The CDR3 nucleotides are TGTGCCAGCAGTTTACGACAGAAGAGTGGCGGGGAGCTGTTTTTT.

This chain joins TRBV30 and TRBJ2-7; TRBD1 matches at 9 bases. CDR1 and CDR2 (germline): GTSNPN, SVGIG (reference sequence). This CDR3 contains 12 residues. With V trimmed by 0 bases and J by 7 bases, 1 base remained unmatched. The CDR3 here is CAWSVGTGEQYF. The CDR3 DNA sequence: TGTGCCTGGAGTGTAGGGACAGGGGAGCAGTACTTC. Based on the CDR3 plus reference TRBV30 and TRBJ2-7, the full variable domain is SQTIHQWPATLVQPVGSPLSLECTVEGTSNPNLYWYRQAAGRGLQLLFYSVGIGQISSEVPQNLSASRPQDRQFILSSKKLLLSDSGFYLCAWSVGTGEQYFGPGTRLTVT.

For the CDR3, the DNA is TGCGCCAGCAGCTTTGGGGCCCCCTTCTCCGAGCAGTACTTC. Encoded protein: CASSFGAPFSEQYF. The V and J genes are TRBV5-1 and TRBJ2-7, with D perhaps TRBD1 (5 bases). The germline V gene encodes CDR1 SGHRS and CDR2 YFSETQ. CDR3 length equals 14 residues. V shed 2 bases and J shed 6 bases, with 15 bases lying between them.

The chain is built from TRBV29-1 and TRBJ1-6; D remains ambiguous. Germline CDR1 reads SQVTM; CDR2 reads ANQGSEA. CDR3 size: 13 residues. V was pared by 6 bases and J by 7 bases, with 13 bases between. CDR3: CSVSAAFNSPLHF. CDR3 DNA sequence: TGCAGCGTCTCGGCCGCCTTCAATTCACCCCTCCACTTT.

This chain uses TRBV29-1 with TRBJ1-2; D gene unclear. The germline V and J ends were trimmed by 3 bases and 8 bases, with 13 bases remaining between them. Germline values: CDR1 SQVTM, CDR2 ANQGSEA. The CDR3 consists of 12 residues. Written as DNA, the CDR3 is TGCAGCGTTGATCCAGGAGGCGGCGGCTACACCTTC. Translation gives CSVDPGGGGYTF.

In its sample, this clone was seen a few times. This rearrangement joins TRBV10-3 to TRBJ2-4; D unclear. The germline V and J ends were trimmed by 3 bases and 7 bases, with 13 bases remaining between them. Per germline, CDR1 ENHRY and CDR2 SYGVKD. CDR3 length: 14 amino acids. CDR3 in amino acids: CAISDGVLDNIQYF. The CDR3 nucleotides are TGTGCCATCAGTGACGGCGTCCTCGACAACATTCAGTACTTC.

This sequence joins TRBV7-8 and TRBJ2-2, with 8 bases that match TRBD1. Germline CDR1 and CDR2: SGHVS and FQNEAQ. V dropped 5 bases and J dropped 4; count of bases not matched to a gene: 6. This CDR3 comprises 15 residues. The chain's CDR3 is CASSGQGRSTGELFF. As DNA, the CDR3 is TGTGCCAGCAGCGGACAGGGTCGAAGCACCGGGGAGCTGTTTTTT.

This clone turned up a few times. The gene calls are TRBV7-2 and TRBJ2-2; the match to TRBD1 covers 8 bases. This CDR3 has 16 residues. CDR1 and CDR2 (germline): SGHTA, FQGNSA. V lost 6 bases to trimming and J lost 6 bases; unmatched junction nucleotides: 12. The chain's CDR3 is CASRAPGTGIAGELFF. The DNA for the CDR3 is TGTGCCAGCAGGGCACCCGGGACAGGCATAGCCGGGGAGCTGTTTTTT.

This chain links TRBV5-1 with TRBJ2-7; TRBD1 matches at 9 bases. CDR3 size: 16 residues. V gave up 2 bases and J gave up 2 bases; unmatched junction bases: 8. Germline-derived CDR1 and CDR2 are SGHRS and YFSETQ. The CDR3 DNA reads as TGCGCCAGCAGCTTAGACAGGGGGAGTACCGCCTACGAGCAGTACTTC. It codes for CASSLDRGSTAYEQYF.

This rearrangement joins TRBV28 to TRBJ2-5; 7 bases are shared with TRBD2. The germline CDR1 and CDR2 sequences are MDHEN and SYDVKM. CDR3 size: 14 residues. Unmatched junction bases numbered 8, after V lost 5 bases and J lost 5 bases. The CDR3 region is CASSHGGGVETQYF. Written as DNA, the CDR3 is TGTGCCAGCAGTCACGGCGGGGGAGTTGAGACCCAGTACTTC. Complete variable domain (other parts from reference TRBV28 and TRBJ2-5): DVKVTQSSRYLVKRTGEKVFLECVQDMDHENMFWYRQDPGLGLRLIYFSYDVKMKEKGDIPEGYSVSREKKERFSLILESASTNQTSMYLCASSHGGGVETQYFGPGTRLLVL.

The genes are TRBV30 and TRBJ1-2; 10 bases agree with TRBD1. The CDR3 extends over 16 amino acids. V was pared by 4 bases and J by 6 bases, with 14 bases of the junction left unmatched. CDR1 is GTSNPN and CDR2 is SVGIG in the germline V gene (reference sequence). CDR3 residues: CAWTTGTGVFGHGYTF. As DNA, the CDR3 is TGTGCCTGGACGACCGGGACAGGGGTCTTCGGTCATGGCTACACCTTC.

This sequence joins TRBV29-1 and TRBJ2-5, with TRBD1 matching over 8 bases. Germline lookup yields CDR1 SQVTM and CDR2 ANQGSEA. The CDR3 totals 12 residues. The junction had 4 bases not matched to a gene; V was cut back by 5 bases and J by 5 bases. The CDR3 loop reads CSVSDREETQYF. As DNA, the CDR3 is TGCAGCGTTTCGGACAGGGAGGAGACCCAGTACTTC.

In regard to this clone: Distinct nucleotide sequences in the sample also encode this CDR3. The chain carries TRBV29-1 and TRBJ1-2, with 7 bases lining up with TRBD1. This CDR3 contains 12 residues. Germline CDR1 reads SQVTM; CDR2 reads ANQGSEA. V shed 4 bases, J shed 2 bases, and the junction held 1 base outside the gene matches. The CDR3 spells CSVGTGNYGYTF. CDR3 DNA sequence: TGCAGCGTTGGGACAGGCAACTATGGCTACACCTTC.

This chain joins TRBV19 and TRBJ1-1; TRBD1 agrees at 7 bases. J gave up 0 bases and V 6 bases, and 4 bases lay outside the gene matches. The germline gives CDR1 LNHDA, CDR2 SQIVND (reference sequence). The CDR3 sequence is 14 residues long. The CDR3 is CASSDREMNTEAFF. The CDR3 region has the DNA TGTGCCAGTAGCGACAGGGAGATGAACACTGAAGCTTTCTTT.

V gene TRBV30 combines with J gene TRBJ2-3; D gene unclear. CDR1 GTSNPN and CDR2 SVGIG come from the germline V gene (reference sequence). The ends were cut back, 4 bases at V and 7 bases at J, with 9 bases in the middle. The CDR3 covers 11 residues. CDR3 in amino acids: CAWTARNTQYF. CDR3 sequence (DNA): TGTGCCTGGACGGCAAGGAATACGCAGTATTTT.

V usage is TRBV9 and J usage is TRBJ2-1; D is unclear. V shed 3 bases and J shed 7 bases, with 11 bases lying between them. This CDR3 region has 13 residues. Germline CDR1 reads SGDLS; CDR2 reads YYNGEE. CDR3 in DNA: TGTGCCAGCAGCGCCGATGAAGTTAATGAGCAGTTCTTC. As protein: CASSADEVNEQFF.

The chain uses TRBV29-1 and TRBJ2-3; D is unresolved. Germline V lookup: CDR1 SQVTM, CDR2 ANQGSEA. V dropped 3 bases and J dropped 2 bases, with 9 bases sitting between them. This CDR3 has 13 residues. The CDR3 coding sequence is TGCAGCGTTGACAGTCGATACACAGATACGCAGTATTTT. It specifies CSVDSRYTDTQYF.

This clone was observed a few times. V and J are TRBV5-6 and TRBJ2-2, with D hard to call. Between the trimmed V and J ends, which lost 3 bases and 1 base, there was a span of 10 bases. This CDR3 spans 15 amino acids. Germline lookup yields CDR1 SGHDT and CDR2 YYEEEE. The CDR3 nucleotides read TGTGCCAGCAGCTGGGCCGGACGGAACACCGGGGAGCTGTTTTTT. It yields the protein CASSWAGRNTGELFF.

The chain couples TRBV25-1 to TRBJ1-6; D unresolved. The CDR3 has 12 residues. V was trimmed by 8 bases and J by 5 bases, leaving 7 bases between them. In germline, CDR1 is MGHDK, CDR2 SYGVNS. The CDR3 region is CASGRHNSPLHF. The CDR3 DNA reads TGTGCCAGCGGCAGACATAATTCACCCCTCCACTTT.

The chain combines TRBV4-3 with TRBJ2-2; the D gene is possibly TRBD2 (5 bases). CDR3 size: 14 residues. Trimming took 2 bases from V and 5 from J, leaving 9 bases between them. Germline V gene sequence: CDR1 LGHNA, CDR2 YSLEER. CDR3 protein: CASSQYEGTGELFF. CDR3 sequence (DNA): TGCGCCAGCAGCCAATACGAGGGTACCGGGGAGCTGTTTTTT.

The chain employs TRBV14 and TRBJ2-3; D ambiguous. V was shortened by 0 bases and J by 3 bases, with 10 bases between the two germline ends. Germline V gene lookup returns CDR1 SGHDN and CDR2 FVKESK. This CDR3 has 15 amino acids. The CDR3 here is CASSQDFLKTDTQYF. CDR3 sequence (DNA): TGTGCCAGCAGCCAAGATTTCCTGAAGACAGATACGCAGTATTTT.

This clone was seen once. For the CDR3, the DNA is TGTGCCAGCAGTGAAGCTGAGGACCCCACCTTC. Translated, it gives CASSEAEDPTF. The chain links TRBV6-1 to TRBJ1-2; D ambiguous. This CDR3 region has 11 residues. Trimming shortened V by 0 bases and J by 13 bases, and 9 bases separated the two germline ends. Per germline, CDR1 MNHNS and CDR2 SASEGT.

In this sample, this clone turned up once. The V call is TRBV2, the J call TRBJ2-1; TRBD2 is a possible D gene (5 bases). Trimming removed 6 bases at V and 9 bases at J, with 12 bases between. Germline CDR1 SNHLY, CDR2 FYNNEI. The CDR3 loop spans 12 amino acids. The CDR3 sequence: CASRPLATEQFF. The CDR3 region has the DNA TGTGCCAGCAGGCCCCTAGCTACTGAGCAGTTCTTC.

This clone was detected only a few times. The chain joins TRBV4-2 to TRBJ2-1; 11 bases line up with TRBD2. J lost 10 bases, V lost 5 bases, and 7 bases had no gene match. This CDR3 comprises 14 residues. Germline values: CDR1 LGHNA, CDR2 YNFKEQ. CDR3: CASSISGGAVEQFF. The CDR3 bases are TGTGCCAGCAGCATTAGCGGGGGGGCGGTGGAGCAGTTCTTC.

This clone was recorded once. J is TRBJ2-7 and V is TRBV7-2, with 8 nucleotides matching TRBD1. Germline V gene lookup returns CDR1 SGHTA and CDR2 FQGNSA. CDR3 size: 14 residues. The V and J ends lost 5 bases and 3 bases, in that order; junction bases with no gene match: 6. The CDR3 sequence: CASSPGQGVYEQYF. The CDR3 DNA sequence: TGTGCCAGCAGCCCCGGACAGGGAGTCTACGAGCAGTACTTC.